This T cell receptor (beta chain) was recovered during a study of tumor-infiltrating lymphocytes in oesophageal squamous cell carcinoma. This clonotype has at least ten counts. A single record per CDR3 protein comes from TCRdb applying MiXCR to the PCR reads. The sample lists 15,000 to 25,000 distinct CDR3 sequences; 39% were seen once. CDR3 length: 11 amino acids. Germline CDR1 reads MNHNS; CDR2 reads SASEGT. Trimming pared 5 bases from V and 7 bases from J, leaving 9 bases between. The rearrangement uses TRBV6-1 and TRBJ2-7, with a weak D call TRBD1 (5 bases). The TCR sequence derives from a male donor with esophageal squamous cell carcinoma. Material for sequencing was esophageal tumor tissue. The CDR3 loop is CASSTQGEQYF. CDR3 nucleotides: TGTGCCAGCAGTACCCAGGGTGAGCAGTACTTC.